Listed below are T cell receptor beta chains from one sample, sequenced in a study of shared clonotypes between healthy human individuals. Assay: immunoSEQ multiplex PCR; the TCRdb copy retains only in-frame clones and omits some. The sample lists roughly 300,000 clones; about nine tenths were seen once. Sequences were obtained from memory CD8+ T cells sorted from blood. Receptors originate from a man aged 18 to 30 in good health. Each CDR3 is given with its conserved first and last residue. D genes are given only for firm matches. Where a row states a size, it is once, few, many or the class of an expanded clone; other rows omit it.

J gene	V gene	D gene	CDR3 length	clone size	CDR3 protein	CDR3 DNA
TRBJ2-7	TRBV9	TRBD1	14	-	CASSEGQGSYEQYF	TGTGCCAGCAGCGAAGGACAGGGCTCCTACGAGCAGTACTTC
TRBJ2-3	TRBV28	-	15	-	CASSLGGGRSDTQYF	TGTGCCAGCAGTTTAGGAGGGGGTCGATCGGATACGCAGTATTTT
TRBJ1-2	TRBV28	-	16	-	CASSHTAEQLLYGYTF	TGTGCCAGCAGCCATACGGCCGAACAGCTACTCTATGGCTACACCTTC
TRBJ2-7	TRBV7-9	-	15	once	CASSSPRGAGYEQYF	TGTGCCAGCAGCTCCCCTAGGGGAGCGGGCTACGAGCAGTACTTC
TRBJ2-7	TRBV27	-	13	-	CASSPIPDYEQYF	TGTGCCAGCAGTCCAATACCCGACTACGAGCAGTACTTC
TRBJ2-3	TRBV11-2	-	14	few	CASSLDIVGPTQYF	TGTGCCAGCAGCTTAGATATCGTTGGACCTACGCAGTATTTT
TRBJ2-7	TRBV5-1	TRBD1	18	-	CASSLDWDRGIGTYEQYF	TGCGCCAGCAGCTTGGACTGGGACAGGGGAATCGGGACCTACGAGCAGTACTTC
TRBJ2-2	TRBV4-1	-	14	-	CASSQEKGGGELFF	TGCGCCAGCAGCCAGGAAAAAGGAGGGGGGGAGCTGTTTTTT
TRBJ2-7	TRBV6-5	TRBD1	14	-	CASSIGTGVYEQYF	TGTGCCAGCAGCATCGGGACAGGGGTATACGAGCAGTACTTC
TRBJ2-7	TRBV2	-	16	few	CASSEAGGVLRYEQYF	TGTGCCAGCAGTGAAGCCGGCGGAGTCCTCAGGTACGAGCAGTACTTC
TRBJ1-5	TRBV2	-	14	-	CASEDRNSNQPQHF	TGTGCCAGCGAGGACCGGAATAGCAATCAGCCCCAGCATTTT
TRBJ1-6	TRBV19	-	14	once	CASSITEYNSPLHF	TGTGCCAGTAGTATTACAGAGTATAATTCACCCCTCCACTTT
TRBJ2-3	TRBV9	-	15	once	CASSFRDASTDTQYF	TGTGCCAGCAGCTTCCGGGACGCAAGCACAGATACGCAGTATTTT
TRBJ1-2	TRBV27	TRBD1	15	-	CASTPTGERDYGYTF	TGTGCCAGCACCCCGACAGGGGAGAGGGACTATGGCTACACCTTC
TRBJ1-5	TRBV7-2	-	12	-	CASSLYTQPQHF	TGTGCCAGCAGCTTATACACTCAGCCCCAGCATTTT
TRBJ2-7	TRBV7-8	TRBD1	16	-	CASTYRQGTLSYEQYF	TGTGCCAGCACCTACAGACAGGGAACACTCTCCTACGAGCAGTACTTC
TRBJ2-7	TRBV6-5	-	13	-	CASSYGTGYEQYF	TGTGCCAGCAGTTACGGGACTGGCTACGAGCAGTACTTC
TRBJ1-6	TRBV2	-	15	-	CASSEAYRTDSPLHF	TGTGCCAGCAGTGAAGCTTATCGGACCGATTCACCCCTCCACTTT
TRBJ2-3	TRBV7-9	TRBD1	14	-	CASRRTGRRDTQYF	TGTGCCAGCCGGAGGACAGGGCGGCGGGATACGCAGTATTTT
TRBJ2-2	TRBV7-9	-	11	-	CASRIDGELFF	TGTGCCAGCAGGATAGACGGGGAGCTGTTTTTT
TRBJ2-1	TRBV15	-	15	-	CATSTLGGSYNEQFF	TGTGCCACCAGCACACTTGGGGGCTCCTACAATGAGCAGTTCTTC
TRBJ2-4	TRBV5-8	-	15	-	CASSPLAVAKNIQYF	TGTGCCAGCAGCCCCTTAGCGGTAGCCAAAAACATTCAGTACTTC
TRBJ2-1	TRBV30	TRBD2	18	-	CAWSTPIAGVTSYNEQFF	TGTGCCTGGAGCACACCCATAGCGGGAGTTACCTCCTACAATGAGCAGTTCTTC
TRBJ1-2	TRBV5-6	-	17	-	CASSLALAPMGPYGYTF	TGTGCCAGCAGCTTGGCCTTAGCGCCCATGGGCCCCTATGGCTACACCTTC
TRBJ2-7	TRBV11-2	-	14	-	CASSLEAGRAEQYF	TGTGCCAGCAGCTTAGAGGCAGGGCGGGCCGAGCAGTACTTC
TRBJ2-5	TRBV6-5	-	9	-	CARGWTQYF	TGTGCCAGAGGTTGGACCCAGTACTTC
TRBJ2-6	TRBV9	-	13	-	CASSVGGTNVLTF	TGTGCCAGCAGCGTAGGAGGGACCAACGTCCTGACTTTC
TRBJ1-2	TRBV9	TRBD1	17	-	CASSGFDRGQTNYGYTF	TGTGCCAGCAGCGGGTTCGACAGGGGGCAAACTAACTATGGCTACACCTTC
TRBJ2-7	TRBV6-5	-	13	-	CASSPQGPYEQYF	TGTGCCAGCAGCCCCCAGGGACCCTACGAGCAGTACTTC
TRBJ2-7	TRBV28	-	14	-	CASSLTGKAYEQYF	TGTGCCAGCAGTTTAACAGGTAAAGCGTACGAGCAGTACTTC
TRBJ1-1	TRBV2	-	13	-	CASSGEVGTEAFF	TGTGCCAGCAGTGGTGAGGTTGGCACTGAAGCTTTCTTT
TRBJ2-1	TRBV9	TRBD2	16	-	CASSVGGLGPLDEQFF	TGTGCCAGCAGCGTAGGCGGACTAGGCCCTTTGGATGAGCAGTTCTTC
TRBJ2-7	TRBV5-4	TRBD1	14	-	CASSAGGLSYEQYF	TGTGCCAGCAGCGCAGGGGGTCTCTCCTACGAGCAGTACTTC
TRBJ2-1	TRBV4-1	TRBD2	18	-	CASSQEEWTSATYNEQFF	TGCGCCAGCAGCCAAGAAGAGTGGACTAGCGCGACTTACAATGAGCAGTTCTTC
TRBJ2-7	TRBV4-1	TRBD2	16	-	CASTQTSGRGSYEQYF	TGCGCCAGCACCCAAACTAGCGGGAGGGGTTCCTACGAGCAGTACTTC
TRBJ2-7	TRBV6-6	-	15	-	CASSYSSGLTYEQYF	TGTGCCAGCAGTTACTCCTCCGGGTTGACCTACGAGCAGTACTTC
TRBJ2-3	TRBV7-2	-	16	-	CASSLDEGKWPDTQYF	TGTGCCAGCAGCTTAGATGAGGGGAAATGGCCAGATACGCAGTATTTT
TRBJ1-1	TRBV23-1	-	13	-	CASSLTGRTEAFF	TGCGCCAGCAGTCTTACCGGGCGCACTGAAGCTTTCTTT